The clone carrying this TCR beta chain occurred many times. Its antigen is as yet unknown. Individual cDNA molecules received unique molecular identifiers during library preparation. TCRdb called the 5' RACE reads again in MiXCR, with one record for every CDR3 protein. The table shows over 75,000 distinct CDR3 sequences, with 13% occurring only once. This sample was taken from a study of early T cells in non-severe SARS-CoV-2 infection. Whole-study context: Bulk RNA taken from unsorted whole blood was sequenced, leaving chains unpaired.

The CDR3 extends over 13 amino acids. V was pared by 5 bases and J by 5 bases, with 13 bases between. Study-wide points: VDJdb-based annotation leaned toward anti-spike CD8 responses and missed private and CD4 specificities.

The rearrangement uses TRBV12-3 or TRBV12-4 and TRBJ2-7; D is possibly TRBD1 or TRBD2 (5 bases each). This TCR came from an adult who was a healthcare worker with PCR-confirmed SARS-CoV-2 infection or an uninfected control (not recorded which). Input material: whole blood. The CDR3 reads CASSPGGWNEQYF. Written as DNA, the CDR3 is TGTGCCAGCAGTCCTGGGGGTTGGAACGAGCAGTACTTC.